These 2 T cell receptor beta chains came from one sample sequenced in a study of blood T cells in healthy people across ages. Combining a sample-barcoded 5' primer with a J-beta primer mix, a second PCR ran for roughly 6 to 11 cycles. One entry per CDR3 protein, called by TCRdb with MiXCR from the 5' RACE reads. The sample carries roughly 720,000 distinct CDR3 sequences, about 55% recorded once. The specimen was blood. The receptors come from a man at least 80 years old in good health.

V usage is TRBV28 and J usage is TRBJ1-1, with D hard to call. Germline V lookup: CDR1 MDHEN, CDR2 SYDVKM. V shed 8 bases and J shed 4 bases, with 20 bases lying between them. The CDR3 consists of 15 residues. CDR3 sequence reads: CASRAPGPGVTEAFF. The DNA of the CDR3 is TGTGCCAGCCGTGCTCCCGGCCCCGGGGTCACTGAAGCTTTCTTT.

This clonotype was seen a handful of times. The V gene is TRBV24-1, the J gene TRBJ2-7; possibly TRBD2 for D (6 bases). The tail of the sequence fits TRBJ2-5 better, so the J call may be wrong. CDR1 and CDR2 (germline): KGHDR, SFDVKD. This CDR3 comprises 14 residues. CDR3 sequence reads: CATSEGTVAETQYF. As DNA, the CDR3 is TGTGCCACCAGTGAAGGGACTGTAGCAGAGACCCAGTACTTC.